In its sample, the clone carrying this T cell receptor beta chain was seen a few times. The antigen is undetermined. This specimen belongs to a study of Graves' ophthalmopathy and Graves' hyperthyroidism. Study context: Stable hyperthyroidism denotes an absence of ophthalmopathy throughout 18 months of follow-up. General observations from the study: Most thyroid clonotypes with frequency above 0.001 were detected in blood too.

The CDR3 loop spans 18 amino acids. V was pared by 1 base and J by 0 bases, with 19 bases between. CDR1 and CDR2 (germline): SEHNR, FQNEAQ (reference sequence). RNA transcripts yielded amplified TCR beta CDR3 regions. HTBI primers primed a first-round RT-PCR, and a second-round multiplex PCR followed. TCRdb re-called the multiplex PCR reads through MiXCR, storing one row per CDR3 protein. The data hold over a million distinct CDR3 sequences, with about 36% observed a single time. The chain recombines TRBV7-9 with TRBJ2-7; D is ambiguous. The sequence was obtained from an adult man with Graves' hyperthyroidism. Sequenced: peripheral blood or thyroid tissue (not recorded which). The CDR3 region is CASSLGVVVSQSSYEQYF. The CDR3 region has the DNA TGTGCCAGCAGCTTAGGGGTGGTGGTCAGCCAGAGCTCCTACGAGCAGTACTTC.